Each of the 9 T cell receptor beta chains below was sequenced from the same sample in a study of cytomegalovirus exposure and HLA in healthy donors. The PCR employed 60 Vbeta primers together with 13 Jbeta primers. Some clones are missing from TCRdb's copy, which holds only in-frame ones; the method was immunoSEQ multiplex PCR. The repertoire has about 160,000 clones, approximately 80% of them found once; the top ten carry around 9.8%. Sequencing was done on a sample of PBMCs. The receptors stem from a man in his late teens or twenties in good health and CMV-seropositive.

In DNA, the CDR3 is TGTGCCAGCAGCCAAACTACAGGGGCCGGGGAGCTGTTTTTT. Translation gives CASSQTTGAGELFF. The chain uses TRBV7-3 and TRBJ2-2, with 7 bases identical to TRBD1. Germline V gives CDR1 SGHTA, CDR2 FQGTGA. The ends lost 5 bases at V and 6 bases at J; junction bases unmatched: 6. The CDR3 has 14 residues. The variable domain in full, completed from reference TRBV7-3 and TRBJ2-2, reads GAGVSQTPSNKVTEKGKYVELRCDPISGHTALYWYRQSLGQGPEFLIYFQGTGAADDSGLPNDRFFAVRPEGSVSTLKIQRTERGDSAVYLCASSQTTGAGELFFGEGSRLTVL.

The rearrangement links TRBV6-6 to TRBJ1-1, with D possibly TRBD1 on 6 matching bases. V lost 8 bases, J lost 2 bases, and 15 bases lay in between. Looked up from germline, CDR1 is MNHNY and CDR2 is SVGAGI (reference sequence). The CDR3 sequence is 14 residues long. CDR3 sequence: CASLPWTANTEAFF. In nucleotides, the CDR3 is TGTGCCAGCCTCCCTTGGACAGCTAACACTGAAGCTTTCTTT.

This chain joins TRBV9 and TRBJ2-7; TRBD1 agrees at 9 bases. The CDR3 has 18 residues. Germline assignment: CDR1 SGDLS and CDR2 YYNGEE. Losses at the gene ends were 0 bases for V and 5 bases for J; bases not matched to a gene: 15. CDR3 nucleotide sequence: TGTGCCAGCAGCGTAGCCCCAGTCCAACAGGGGGCATCCAACGAGCAGTACTTC. This codes for CASSVAPVQQGASNEQYF.

This rearrangement joins TRBV4-2 to TRBJ2-7; 9 bases are shared with TRBD2. The germline V gene encodes CDR1 LGHNA and CDR2 YNFKEQ. V was pared by 1 base and J by 2 bases, with 15 bases of the junction left unmatched. This CDR3 has 19 residues. CDR3 in DNA: TGTGCCAGCAGCCAAGCGGGGAACCCCGGACTAGCGAATGCCTACGAGCAGTACTTC. This translates into CASSQAGNPGLANAYEQYF.

This clone occurred a few times. V usage is TRBV10-3 and J usage is TRBJ2-1, with a weak D call TRBD2 (6 bases). With 7 bases removed from V and 2 bases from J, the gap between germline ends came to 18 bases. The CDR3 length is 16 residues. Germline V gene data show CDR1 as ENHRY and CDR2 as SYGVKD. CDR3 residues: CAIMGTGESAYNEQFF. The CDR3 DNA reads as TGTGCCATCATGGGGACTGGGGAGTCGGCCTACAATGAGCAGTTCTTC.

This rearrangement joins TRBV6-5 to TRBJ2-5; no firm D call. Trimming cost V 0 bases and J 3 bases, with 8 bases left between them. This CDR3 spans 14 amino acids. Per germline, CDR1 MNHEY and CDR2 SVGAGI. DNA of the CDR3: TGTGCCAGCAGTTACTCTGGCAAGAAAGAGACCCAGTACTTC. Residues: CASSYSGKKETQYF.

The chain couples TRBV4-3 to TRBJ2-7; 7 bases are a match to TRBD1. Germline V gives CDR1 LGHNA, CDR2 YSLEER. The CDR3 spans 14 residues. Trimming cost V 0 bases and J 11 bases; bases outside gene matches: 10. DNA of the CDR3: TGCGCCAGCAGCCAAGACCCCCCCAAGGGGGCAAAGTACTTC. Protein product: CASSQDPPKGAKYF.

This chain joins TRBV19 and TRBJ1-1, with 7 positions matching TRBD1. The germline V gene encodes CDR1 LNHDA and CDR2 SQIVND (reference sequence). The CDR3 spans 16 residues. V lost 4 bases and J lost 0; bases outside the gene matches: 8. The CDR3 protein is CASSTGQNDMNTEAFF. For the CDR3, the DNA is TGTGCCAGTAGTACGGGACAGAACGACATGAACACTGAAGCTTTCTTT.

This clone was seen only once. CDR3 sequence reads: CASSLPADEKLFF. The CDR3 bases are TGTGCCAGCAGCTTACCGGCGGATGAAAAACTGTTTTTT. J is TRBJ1-4 and V is TRBV13; D uncertain. The germline CDR1 and CDR2 sequences are PRHDT and FYEKMQ (reference sequence). Trimming removed 2 bases from V and 6 bases from J, with 7 bases in between. The CDR3 extends over 13 amino acids.